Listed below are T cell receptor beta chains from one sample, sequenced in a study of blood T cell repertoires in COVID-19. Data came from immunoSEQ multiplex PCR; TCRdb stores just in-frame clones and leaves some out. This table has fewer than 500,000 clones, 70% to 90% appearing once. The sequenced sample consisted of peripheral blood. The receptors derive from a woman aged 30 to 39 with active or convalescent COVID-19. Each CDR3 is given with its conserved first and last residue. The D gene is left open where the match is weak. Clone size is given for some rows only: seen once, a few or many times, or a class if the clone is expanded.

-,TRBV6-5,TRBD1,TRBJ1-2,TGTGCCAGCAGCAGGACAGGGGTTAACTATGGCTACACCTTC,CASSRTGVNYGYTF
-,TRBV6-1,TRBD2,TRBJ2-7,TGTGCCAGCAGTGGGTGGCGACTAGCGGGATCCTACGAGCAGTACTTC,CASSGWRLAGSYEQYF
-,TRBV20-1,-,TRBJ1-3,TGCAGTGCTAGTACCGGCACGCGGGGCGGGGGTAACACCATATATTTT,CSASTGTRGGGNTIYF
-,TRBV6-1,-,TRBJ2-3,TGTGCCAGCAGTGAAGCCTCGGACCTAGCTCCTCCCCAGTATTTT,CASSEASDLAPPQYF
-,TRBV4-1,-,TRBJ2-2,TGCGCCAGCAGCCAAGAAGGGGCCGCTGGTGGCGGGGAGCTGTTTTTT,CASSQEGAAGGGELFF
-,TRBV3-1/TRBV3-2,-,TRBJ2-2,TGTGCCAGCAAACCAGAAAACACCGGGGAGCTGTTTTTT,CASKPENTGELFF
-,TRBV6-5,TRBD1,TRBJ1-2,TGTGCCAGCAGTTACGTGGGACAGGGGGCGTCTGGCTACACCTTC,CASSYVGQGASGYTF
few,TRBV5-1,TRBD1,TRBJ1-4,TGCGCCAGCAGCCCAACCTCTAGGACAGGGACGAGGGAAAAACTGTTTTTT,CASSPTSRTGTREKLFF
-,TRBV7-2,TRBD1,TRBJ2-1,TGTGCCAGCAGTTTGGACAGGGAGTACAATGAGCAGTTCTTC,CASSLDREYNEQFF
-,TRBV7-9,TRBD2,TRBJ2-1,TGTGCCAGCAGCTTAAAATCTGGTGGTAGCGGGGAGTCATTCCACAAGCAGTTCTTC,CASSLKSGGSGESFHKQFF
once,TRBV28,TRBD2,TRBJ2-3,TGTGCCAGCAGTGCCCCGGGGACTAGATCGTCAGATACGCAGTATTTT,CASSAPGTRSSDTQYF
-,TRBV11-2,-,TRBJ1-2,TGTGCCAGCAGCCTGGGCGAGGGTCGCTCCGGCTACACCTTC,CASSLGEGRSGYTF
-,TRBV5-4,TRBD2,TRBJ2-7,TGTGCCAGCAGTGAGGGGACTAGCGGGAGAGGAGAGCAGTACTTC,CASSEGTSGRGEQYF
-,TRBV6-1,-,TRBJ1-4,TGTGCCAGCAGTGAATACGGCCAGGGTGCAACTAATGAAAAACTGTTTTTT,CASSEYGQGATNEKLFF
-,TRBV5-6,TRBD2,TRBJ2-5,TGTGCCAGCAGCCAGGGACTAGCGGGAAGGGAGACCCAGTACTTC,CASSQGLAGRETQYF
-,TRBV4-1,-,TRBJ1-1,TGCGCCAGCAGCTCCCAAGTTGGTCAGTATAAAGCTTTCTTT,CASSSQVGQYKAFF
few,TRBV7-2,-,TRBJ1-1,TGTGCCAGCAGCTTAACGGTGAACACTGAAGCTTTCTTT,CASSLTVNTEAFF
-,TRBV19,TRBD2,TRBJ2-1,TGTGCCAGTAGTATTATCCGCCTGGGACTAGCGGAGCCCTCCTACAATGAGCAGTTCTTC,CASSIIRLGLAEPSYNEQFF
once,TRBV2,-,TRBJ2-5,TGTGCCAGCAGTGATATAAGCGGCTCAGGGACCCAGTACTTC,CASSDISGSGTQYF
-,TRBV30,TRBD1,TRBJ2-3,TGTGCCTGGGGGACAGGGGTAAGAGCAGATACGCAGTATTTT,CAWGTGVRADTQYF
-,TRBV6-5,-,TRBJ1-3,TGTGCCAGCAGTTACTCTCGGGGTTTCGAAAACACCATATATTTT,CASSYSRGFENTIYF
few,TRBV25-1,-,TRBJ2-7,TGTGCCAGCAGTGAATATAATGGACTTGTCTCCTACGAGCAGTACTTC,CASSEYNGLVSYEQYF